This entry lists 16 T cell receptor beta chains sequenced from one sample in a study of T cell responses to AZD1222 COVID-19 vaccine. Sequenced by immunoSEQ multiplex PCR; TCRdb stores in-frame clones only, minus some. Among 150,000 to 200,000 clones listed, 85% to 90% were seen once. This specimen consisted of peripheral blood, obtained on day 0 of MenACWY control vaccination. These receptors all come from an adult in good health.

V and J are TRBV3-1 (or the pseudogene TRBV3-2) and TRBJ1-1, with 8 bases fitting TRBD1. The CDR3 has 14 amino acids. V lost 3 bases to trimming and J lost 1 base; unmatched junction nucleotides: 1. Per the germline V gene, CDR1 is LGHDT and CDR2 is YNNKEL (reference sequence). The CDR3 DNA is TGTGCCAGCAGCCAGACAGGGGCGAACACTGAAGCTTTCTTT. As protein: CASSQTGANTEAFF.

The chain joins TRBV3-1 (or the pseudogene TRBV3-2) to TRBJ2-7, with 8 bases identical to TRBD1. The germline V gene encodes CDR1 LGHDT and CDR2 YNNKEL (reference sequence). V lost 3 bases and J lost 4; bases outside the gene matches: 8. This CDR3 has 15 amino acids. CDR3 sequence: CASSHPGQASYEQYF. DNA for the CDR3: TGTGCCAGCAGCCACCCGGGACAGGCCTCTTACGAGCAGTACTTC.

The chain uses TRBV6-5 and TRBJ1-2; 7 positions match TRBD1. The germline V gene encodes CDR1 MNHEY and CDR2 SVGAGI. Losses at the gene ends were 0 bases for V and 2 bases for J; bases not matched to a gene: 3. The CDR3 contains 15 residues. As DNA, the CDR3 is TGTGCCAGCAGTTACTCCGGGGACAGAAACTATGGCTACACCTTC. It is translated as CASSYSGDRNYGYTF.

Here the CDR3 DNA reads TGTGCCAGCAGCTTGGCCGAACTAGCGGGGTTCAATGAGCAGTTCTTC. Translation: CASSLAELAGFNEQFF. This rearrangement joins TRBV5-4 to TRBJ2-1, with 10 positions matching TRBD2. The J segment lost 6 bases and the V segment lost 0 bases, leaving 6 bases of the junction unmatched. CDR1 is SGHNT, CDR2 YYREEE, per germline (reference sequence). This CDR3 is built from 16 residues.

V gene TRBV7-9 combines with J gene TRBJ1-1; maybe TRBD1 (6 bases). V was cut by 2 bases and J by 1 base, with 8 bases left in between. Germline loops: CDR1 SEHNR, CDR2 FQNEAQ (reference sequence). The CDR3 loop spans 14 amino acids. Written as DNA, the CDR3 is TGTGCCAGCAGCTTACGGGGGCAGAACACTGAAGCTTTCTTT. Amino acid sequence: CASSLRGQNTEAFF.

This rearrangement joins TRBV7-8 to TRBJ2-7; possibly TRBD1 or TRBD2 for D (5 bases each). The germline CDR1 and CDR2 sequences are SGHVS and FQNEAQ. The CDR3 runs 16 residues. The V end lost 5 bases, the J end lost 7 bases, and 24 bases lay between the germline ends. CDR3 nucleotides: TGTGCCAGCAGCGAAGACCCCGGGACGGCAGGAGAGGAGCAGTACTTC. The encoded protein is CASSEDPGTAGEEQYF.

The chain carries TRBV7-9 and TRBJ2-7, with TRBD1 as a possible D gene (6 bases). Per the germline V gene, CDR1 is SEHNR and CDR2 is FQNEAQ (reference sequence). V dropped 4 bases and J dropped 4 bases, with 17 bases sitting between them. The CDR3 loop spans 15 amino acids. CDR3 DNA sequence: TGTGCCAGCAGCTCAACGACAGGCCGGTTGTACGAGCAGTACTTC. Amino acids: CASSSTTGRLYEQYF.

V and J are TRBV5-1 and TRBJ1-6; no reliable D call. Germline V gene lookup returns CDR1 SGHRS and CDR2 YFSETQ. The CDR3 totals 16 residues. The V end was cut by 0 bases, the J end by 1 base, with 8 bases between. CDR3 sequence: CASSLGGQSYNSPLHF. The CDR3 DNA sequence: TGCGCCAGCAGCTTGGGTGGCCAATCCTATAATTCACCCCTCCACTTT.

This chain links TRBV5-4 with TRBJ1-1, with TRBD1 matching 9 bases. The trim removed 6 bases at V and 1 base at J, leaving 4 bases unmatched. The CDR3 is made up of 14 amino acids. Germline CDR1 SGHNT, CDR2 YYREEE (reference sequence). The CDR3 sequence is CASKRTGANTEAFF. The DNA for the CDR3 is TGTGCCAGCAAACGGACAGGGGCGAACACTGAAGCTTTCTTT. The full variable domain, with the rest looked up from reference TRBV5-4 and TRBJ1-1, is ETGVTQSPTHLIKTRGQQVTLRCSSQSGHNTVSWYQQALGQGPQFIFQYYREEENGRGNFPPRFSGLQFPNYSSELNVNALELDDSALYLCASKRTGANTEAFFGQGTRLTVV.

The chain has TRBV10-3 and TRBJ1-5; D not resolved. V gave up 0 bases and J gave up 0 bases, with 6 bases separating them. This CDR3 spans 15 amino acids. CDR1 is ENHRY, CDR2 SYGVKD, per germline. CDR3 in DNA: TGTGCCATCAGTGAGTCGAGGTCTAGCAATCAGCCCCAGCATTTT. It translates to CAISESRSSNQPQHF.

The gene calls are TRBV14 and TRBJ2-7, with TRBD1 matching 9 bases. Germline CDR1 reads SGHDN; CDR2 reads FVKESK. Germline trimming cut 2 bases from V and 6 bases from J; bases unmatched to any gene: 5. CDR3 length equals 14 residues. CDR3 sequence reads: CASSQHRGLVEQYF. CDR3 in DNA: TGTGCCAGCAGCCAACACAGGGGGCTGGTCGAGCAGTACTTC.

This chain uses TRBV7-6 with TRBJ2-1; perhaps TRBD2 as D (5 bases). V was pared by 5 bases and J by 3 bases, with 8 bases between. This CDR3 spans 13 amino acids. CDR1 is SGHVS, CDR2 FNYEAQ, per germline. Written as DNA, the CDR3 is TGTGCCAGCAGCCCGAGGGTCTACAATGAGCAGTTCTTC. Its protein product is CASSPRVYNEQFF. Drawing the rest from reference TRBV7-6 and TRBJ2-1, the complete variable domain is GAGVSQSPRYKVTKRGQDVALRCDPISGHVSLYWYRQALGQGPEFLTYFNYEAQQDKSGLPNDRFSAERPEGSISTLTIQRTEQRDSAMYRCASSPRVYNEQFFGPGTRLTVL.

The V call is TRBV6-5, the J call TRBJ1-2; a possible D gene is TRBD1 (6 bases). Trimming stripped 1 base from V and 10 bases from J, with 13 bases between. The CDR3 is made up of 13 amino acids. CDR1 is MNHEY and CDR2 is SVGAGI in the germline V gene. In DNA, the CDR3 is TGTGCCAGCAGTTACTTAGGGGGTGCTGCCTACACCTTC. This sequence encodes CASSYLGGAAYTF.

CDR3 residues: CAWRDGGQETQYF. In DNA form, the CDR3 reads TGTGCCTGGAGGGACGGGGGACAAGAGACCCAGTACTTC. This sequence joins TRBV30 and TRBJ2-5; D may be TRBD2 (6 bases). The V and J ends lost 3 bases and 2 bases respectively, with 10 bases between them. The V gene's germline CDR1 is GTSNPN and CDR2 SVGIG (reference sequence). The CDR3 covers 13 residues.

The chain recombines TRBV21-1 with TRBJ2-2; no check of the table's D call, TRBD2, against the DNA was made. TRBV21-1 is tagged as a pseudogene. This CDR3 is 13 amino acids long. CDR3 in DNA: TGTGCCAGCAGCAACTCTAGTACCGGGGAGCTGTTTTTT. This sequence encodes CASSNSSTGELFF.

The V call is TRBV24-1, the J call TRBJ1-1; D not resolved. Per the germline V gene, CDR1 is KGHDR and CDR2 is SFDVKD. The CDR3 is 13 residues long. Trimming shortened V by 0 bases and J by 6 bases, and 7 bases separated the two germline ends. The CDR3 loop is CATSDLQGSEAFF. DNA of the CDR3: TGTGCCACCAGTGATTTGCAAGGGTCTGAAGCTTTCTTT.